The 8 T cell receptor beta chains presented below share a single source sample, sequenced in a study of T cell changes during pregnancy in multiple sclerosis. Produced via immunoSEQ multiplex PCR; TCRdb's table is partial and in-frame only. The data contain over 40,000 clones, 85% to 90% of them seen just once; the ten biggest clones take up approximately 4.7%. Sample: peripheral blood, taken in the second trimester of pregnancy. These receptors all come from a female donor in good health, enrolled as a control in a pregnancy study.

This sequence joins TRBV7-9 and TRBJ2-1; 8 bases fit TRBD2. The CDR3 sequence is 15 residues long. Germline values: CDR1 SEHNR, CDR2 FQNEAQ (reference sequence). With 5 bases clipped from V and 3 bases from J, the junction kept 6 bases outside the gene matches. The CDR3 DNA sequence: TGTGCCAGCAGCCACGGGAGGGCGGTCTACAATGAGCAGTTCTTC. Translating gives CASSHGRAVYNEQFF.

The chain employs TRBV14 and TRBJ1-2; tentative D call: TRBD1 (5 bases). The CDR3 contains 15 residues. CDR1 and CDR2 (germline): SGHDN, FVKESK. V lost 0 bases to trimming and J lost 4 bases, with 12 bases between them. The CDR3 nucleotides read TGTGCCAGCAGCCAAGATTTTGGAGGGGTCTATGGCTACACCTTC. Encoded protein: CASSQDFGGVYGYTF. Filled out from reference TRBV14 and TRBJ1-2, the complete variable domain reads EAGVTQFPSHSVIEKGQTVTLRCDPISGHDNLYWYRRVMGKEIKFLLHFVKESKQDESGMPNNRFLAERTGGTYSTLKVQPAELEDSGVYFCASSQDFGGVYGYTFGSGTRLTVV.

The rearrangement links TRBV5-1 to TRBJ1-4; weak D call: TRBD1 (5 bases). The CDR3 runs to 16 residues. The germline V gene has CDR1 SGHRS and CDR2 YFSETQ. Trimming took 0 bases from V and 4 from J, leaving 13 bases between them. CDR3 sequence: CASSLGGGVGNEKLFF. In DNA, the CDR3 is TGCGCCAGCAGCTTGGGGGGGGGTGTCGGTAATGAAAAACTGTTTTTT.

The chain has TRBV29-1 and TRBJ2-3, with TRBD2 matching 7 bases. CDR1 and CDR2 from the germline V gene are SQVTM and ANQGSEA. The J segment lost 5 bases and the V segment lost 7 bases, leaving 12 bases of the junction unmatched. The CDR3 has 14 amino acids. The CDR3 region is CSGTGGSFLDTQYF. As DNA, the CDR3 is TGCAGCGGGACGGGCGGGAGTTTTTTAGATACGCAGTATTTT.

This chain links TRBV10-3 with TRBJ1-2; D gene unclear. Looked up from germline, CDR1 is ENHRY and CDR2 is SYGVKD. CDR3 length: 13 amino acids. V dropped 0 bases and J dropped 8 bases, with 10 bases sitting between them. DNA of the CDR3: TGTGCCATCAGTGAGTCGAGGGCAGACGGCTACACCTTC. Protein sequence: CAISESRADGYTF.

The genes are TRBV6-1 and TRBJ1-2; D is undetermined. This CDR3 comprises 13 residues. V shed 7 bases and J shed 4 bases, with 13 bases lying between them. Germline CDR1 reads MNHNS; CDR2 reads SASEGT. CDR3 sequence: CASNAGWGYGYTF. As DNA, the CDR3 is TGTGCCAGCAACGCGGGTTGGGGCTATGGCTACACCTTC.

V is TRBV7-9 and J is TRBJ2-7; D might be TRBD2 (5 bases). The germline V gene has CDR1 SEHNR and CDR2 FQNEAQ (reference sequence). The ends were cut back, 5 bases at V and 5 bases at J, with 16 bases in the middle. The CDR3 sequence is 14 residues long. The DNA of the CDR3 is TGTGCCAGCAGCCCGAGCGGCCTCGCGGACGAGCAGTACTTC. Its translation: CASSPSGLADEQYF. The entire variable domain, with the rest obtained from reference TRBV7-9 and TRBJ2-7, is as follows: DTGVSQNPRHKITKRGQNVTFRCDPISEHNRLYWYRQTLGQGPEFLTYFQNEAQLEKSRLLSDRFSAERPKGSFSTLEIQRTEQGDSAMYLCASSPSGLADEQYFGPGTRLTVT.

The chain employs TRBV2 and TRBJ1-2; TRBD1 matches 7 bases. The CDR3 runs to 14 residues. Germline V gives CDR1 SNHLY, CDR2 FYNNEI. With V trimmed by 0 bases and J by 4 bases, 2 bases remained unmatched. The CDR3 DNA sequence: TGTGCCAGCAGTGAAGCCGGGGACAGCTATGGCTACACCTTC. Translated, it gives CASSEAGDSYGYTF.